This TCR beta chain was profiled in a study of blood T cell repertoires in COVID-19. As for the study in general: There were acute and convalescent COVID-19 samples, and they came from the United States, Italy and Spain. In each case, the material was cDNA or gDNA derived from T cells, B-cell-depleted T cells, or PBMCs.

This CDR3 has 18 residues. Germline-derived CDR1 and CDR2 are LGHNA and YNFKEQ. V shed 1 base, J shed 4 bases, and the junction held 7 bases outside the gene matches. Authors' analysis steps: The assay estimated nucleated cells by amplifying reference gene primers. This table comes from immunoSEQ multiplex PCR, and its TCRdb copy is limited to in-frame clones, with some not included. V, J and clone size are taken as reported in that table, and D and trimming were inferred from the DNA itself. The sample consists of some 170,000 clones, around 90% of them appearing once. This TCR was sampled from a woman aged 60-70 years who had recovered from COVID-19. Sequencing was carried out using peripheral blood. The chain has TRBV4-2 and TRBJ2-5, with TRBD2 identical over 15 bases. CDR3 nucleotide sequence: TGTGCCAGCAGCCAAGGGACTAGCGGGGGGGCCGGGTTAGAGACCCAGTACTTC. Translation gives CASSQGTSGGAGLETQYF.